The 14 T cell receptor beta chains below all came from one sample that was sequenced in a study of T cells in women clearing cervical HPV infection. Sequencing was performed with immunoSEQ multiplex PCR; in TCRdb, only in-frame clones are kept and a portion is missing. The sample data list roughly 20,000 clones. The sample comprised blood buffy coat. All receptors come from a woman between 18 and 70 years old with a cervical HPV16 infection that either progressed to CIN3+ or cleared (not recorded which).

In the case of this clone: The CDR3 end is not reached by the read, which stops 3 residues before it; the germline J gene fills it in. The chain recombines TRBV20-1 with TRBJ2-1; maybe TRBD2 (5 bases). Germline-derived CDR1 and CDR2 are DFQATT and SNEGSKA (reference sequence). With 0 bases removed from V and 2 bases from J, the gap between germline ends came to 17 bases. The CDR3 spans 17 residues. CDR3 amino acids: CSARDAGGQAAYNEQFF. CDR3 DNA, as far as it was read: TGCAGTGCTAGAGATGCTGGCGGCCAAGCGGCCTACAATGAG.

Concerning this clone itself: The read halts 3 residues ahead of the CDR3 end, with the missing end drawn from the germline J gene. The chain joins TRBV2 to TRBJ1-5; D unresolved. This CDR3 spans 15 amino acids. V lost 6 bases to trimming and J lost 2 bases, with 14 bases between them. Germline assignment: CDR1 SNHLY and CDR2 FYNNEI. CDR3 in amino acids: CASRTDGGGNQPQHF. Incomplete CDR3 DNA: TGTGCCAGCAGAACCGATGGCGGGGGCAATCAGCCC.

With respect to this clone: Read data end 3 residues before the CDR3 end; the end is taken from the germline J gene. The chain links TRBV20-1 to TRBJ1-5; TRBD1 might be the D (5 bases). The CDR3 covers 13 residues. In germline, CDR1 is DFQATT, CDR2 SNEGSKA (reference sequence). The ends were cut back, 5 bases at V and 2 bases at J, with 10 bases in the middle. The CDR3 is CSASTGGNQPQHF. Incomplete CDR3 DNA: TGCAGTGCTTCCACAGGAGGCAATCAGCCC.

Of note for this clone: A junction end diverges from the germline sequence, so it may reflect a read error. The read gets to within 3 residues of the CDR3 end, and the germline J gene fills in the rest. The chain carries TRBV11-3 and TRBJ2-3; 8 bases map to TRBD2. CDR3 length equals 13 residues. The germline V gene encodes CDR1 SGHNT and CDR2 YENEEA. CDR3 DNA (partial): TGTGCCAGCAGCAGGACTAGCAGAGATACG. Protein sequence: CASSRTSRDT. The CDR3 as a whole reads CASSRTSRDTQYF.

Comments on this clone: One end of the junction does not line up with germline, which may come from a read error. The read stops 3 residues short of the end of the CDR3; the missing end is completed from the germline J gene. This chain uses TRBV18 with TRBJ2-5; a possible D gene is TRBD1 (6 bases). Germline assignment: CDR1 KGHSH and CDR2 LQKENI. This CDR3 has 14 amino acids. The CDR3 is CAISLDRNQETQYF. CDR3 DNA, as far as it was read: TGTGCCATCTCACTCGACAGGAACCAAGAGACC.

About this clone itself: The DNA ends 3 residues before the CDR3 does, and the rest of the CDR3 is filled in from the germline J gene. This chain uses TRBV2 with TRBJ2-7; 8 positions agree with TRBD2. The V and J ends lost 7 bases and 6 bases, in that order; junction bases with no gene match: 8. The CDR3 consists of 13 residues. Germline loops: CDR1 SNHLY, CDR2 FYNNEI. CDR3 loop: CASILPAGVEQYF. The part of the CDR3 DNA that was read is TGTGCCAGCATTCTGCCAGCGGGGGTCGAG.

To note about this clone: The CDR3 end is not reached by the read, which stops 3 residues before it; the germline J gene fills it in. The V gene is TRBV20-1, the J gene TRBJ2-5, with 8 bases lining up with TRBD2. The CDR3 extends over 19 amino acids. Trimming at V came to 5 bases and at J to 2 bases, leaving 22 bases not matched to a gene. Germline V gives CDR1 DFQATT, CDR2 SNEGSKA (reference sequence). The CDR3 DNA, read in part, is TGCAGTGCTTCCACCACCCCAAGCGGGGGAGACCTACAACAAGAGACC. This encodes CSASTTPSGGDLQQET. The whole CDR3 protein reads CSASTTPSGGDLQQETQYF.

Concerning this clone itself: The read ends 3 residues shy of where the CDR3 ends; the end is completed using the germline J gene. This chain links TRBV11-2 with TRBJ2-5, with a possible D match to TRBD1 (6 bases). CDR3 length: 12 amino acids. Germline V gene lookup returns CDR1 SGHAT and CDR2 FQNNGV. The V end lost 8 bases, the J end lost 5 bases, and 12 bases lay between the germline ends. This CDR3 reads CASGTGIETQYF. CDR3 bases read: TGTGCCAGCGGAACAGGGATTGAGACC.

Concerning this clone itself: The sequence runs out 3 residues before the end of the CDR3; the remainder is reconstructed from the germline J gene. The chain uses TRBV6-2 or TRBV6-3 and TRBJ1-5, with D tentatively TRBD1 (6 bases). Trimming stripped 4 bases from V and 7 bases from J, with 20 bases between. Germline assignment: CDR1 MNHEY and CDR2 SVGEGT. The CDR3 has 16 residues. CDR3 sequence reads: CASSLRGGSKSQPQHF. Incomplete CDR3 DNA: TGTGCCAGCAGTTTGAGGGGGGGATCGAAATCGCAGCCC.

As concerns this clone: From the germline J gene comes the end of the CDR3, since the read stops 3 residues before it. This chain joins TRBV2 and TRBJ2-2; 9 bases match TRBD2. J gave up 6 bases and V 8 bases, and 16 bases lay outside the gene matches. The CDR3 runs 17 residues. The V gene's germline CDR1 is SNHLY and CDR2 FYNNEI. Partial CDR3 DNA: TGTGCCAGCTTAGCGGGGGAGCACCGAACCATTCCCGGGGAG. This translates into CASLAGEHRTIPGE. In full, the CDR3 is CASLAGEHRTIPGELFF.

Remarks on this clone: The read halts 3 residues ahead of the CDR3 end, with the missing end drawn from the germline J gene. The rearrangement uses TRBV12-3 or TRBV12-4 and TRBJ2-1; the D gene is possibly TRBD1 (5 bases). The CDR3 totals 11 residues. Trimming left V 10 bases short and J 5 bases short, with 9 bases between. The DNA read from the CDR3 is TGTGCCACAGGGCCTCACAATGAG. Protein: CATGPHNE. The complete CDR3 protein is CATGPHNEQFF.

Regarding this clone: The read ends 3 residues before the CDR3 terminus; that terminus is restored from the germline J gene. The chain carries TRBV28 and TRBJ2-2, with D possibly being TRBD2 (6 bases). The CDR3 length is 15 residues. Germline CDR1 is MDHEN and CDR2 is SYDVKM. CDR3 amino acids: CASSFPGTVNSPLFF. The CDR3 bases that were read are TGTGCCAGCAGTTTTCCAGGGACTGTTAATTCACCG.

As to this clone: The read halts 3 residues ahead of the CDR3 end, with the missing end drawn from the germline J gene. This chain uses TRBV18 with TRBJ1-2; unclear D gene. Germline V gene lookup returns CDR1 KGHSH and CDR2 LQKENI. V was trimmed by 3 bases and J by 1 base, leaving 9 bases between them. This CDR3 has 14 amino acids. The sequenced CDR3 bases are TGTGCCAGCTCACCGGCAGAGAGTAACTATGGC. Encoded protein: CASSPAESNYG. The entire CDR3 protein reads CASSPAESNYGYTF.

As to this clone: The read gets to within 3 residues of the CDR3 end, and the germline J gene fills in the rest. V gene TRBV7-2 combines with J gene TRBJ2-5; possible D gene TRBD2, 6 bases. The V end lost 5 bases, the J end lost 1 base, and 8 bases lay between the germline ends. The CDR3 consists of 13 residues. In germline, CDR1 is SGHTA, CDR2 FQGNSA. CDR3 protein: CASSERAQETQYF. The sequenced part of the CDR3 DNA is TGTGCCAGCAGCGAGCGGGCCCAAGAGACC.